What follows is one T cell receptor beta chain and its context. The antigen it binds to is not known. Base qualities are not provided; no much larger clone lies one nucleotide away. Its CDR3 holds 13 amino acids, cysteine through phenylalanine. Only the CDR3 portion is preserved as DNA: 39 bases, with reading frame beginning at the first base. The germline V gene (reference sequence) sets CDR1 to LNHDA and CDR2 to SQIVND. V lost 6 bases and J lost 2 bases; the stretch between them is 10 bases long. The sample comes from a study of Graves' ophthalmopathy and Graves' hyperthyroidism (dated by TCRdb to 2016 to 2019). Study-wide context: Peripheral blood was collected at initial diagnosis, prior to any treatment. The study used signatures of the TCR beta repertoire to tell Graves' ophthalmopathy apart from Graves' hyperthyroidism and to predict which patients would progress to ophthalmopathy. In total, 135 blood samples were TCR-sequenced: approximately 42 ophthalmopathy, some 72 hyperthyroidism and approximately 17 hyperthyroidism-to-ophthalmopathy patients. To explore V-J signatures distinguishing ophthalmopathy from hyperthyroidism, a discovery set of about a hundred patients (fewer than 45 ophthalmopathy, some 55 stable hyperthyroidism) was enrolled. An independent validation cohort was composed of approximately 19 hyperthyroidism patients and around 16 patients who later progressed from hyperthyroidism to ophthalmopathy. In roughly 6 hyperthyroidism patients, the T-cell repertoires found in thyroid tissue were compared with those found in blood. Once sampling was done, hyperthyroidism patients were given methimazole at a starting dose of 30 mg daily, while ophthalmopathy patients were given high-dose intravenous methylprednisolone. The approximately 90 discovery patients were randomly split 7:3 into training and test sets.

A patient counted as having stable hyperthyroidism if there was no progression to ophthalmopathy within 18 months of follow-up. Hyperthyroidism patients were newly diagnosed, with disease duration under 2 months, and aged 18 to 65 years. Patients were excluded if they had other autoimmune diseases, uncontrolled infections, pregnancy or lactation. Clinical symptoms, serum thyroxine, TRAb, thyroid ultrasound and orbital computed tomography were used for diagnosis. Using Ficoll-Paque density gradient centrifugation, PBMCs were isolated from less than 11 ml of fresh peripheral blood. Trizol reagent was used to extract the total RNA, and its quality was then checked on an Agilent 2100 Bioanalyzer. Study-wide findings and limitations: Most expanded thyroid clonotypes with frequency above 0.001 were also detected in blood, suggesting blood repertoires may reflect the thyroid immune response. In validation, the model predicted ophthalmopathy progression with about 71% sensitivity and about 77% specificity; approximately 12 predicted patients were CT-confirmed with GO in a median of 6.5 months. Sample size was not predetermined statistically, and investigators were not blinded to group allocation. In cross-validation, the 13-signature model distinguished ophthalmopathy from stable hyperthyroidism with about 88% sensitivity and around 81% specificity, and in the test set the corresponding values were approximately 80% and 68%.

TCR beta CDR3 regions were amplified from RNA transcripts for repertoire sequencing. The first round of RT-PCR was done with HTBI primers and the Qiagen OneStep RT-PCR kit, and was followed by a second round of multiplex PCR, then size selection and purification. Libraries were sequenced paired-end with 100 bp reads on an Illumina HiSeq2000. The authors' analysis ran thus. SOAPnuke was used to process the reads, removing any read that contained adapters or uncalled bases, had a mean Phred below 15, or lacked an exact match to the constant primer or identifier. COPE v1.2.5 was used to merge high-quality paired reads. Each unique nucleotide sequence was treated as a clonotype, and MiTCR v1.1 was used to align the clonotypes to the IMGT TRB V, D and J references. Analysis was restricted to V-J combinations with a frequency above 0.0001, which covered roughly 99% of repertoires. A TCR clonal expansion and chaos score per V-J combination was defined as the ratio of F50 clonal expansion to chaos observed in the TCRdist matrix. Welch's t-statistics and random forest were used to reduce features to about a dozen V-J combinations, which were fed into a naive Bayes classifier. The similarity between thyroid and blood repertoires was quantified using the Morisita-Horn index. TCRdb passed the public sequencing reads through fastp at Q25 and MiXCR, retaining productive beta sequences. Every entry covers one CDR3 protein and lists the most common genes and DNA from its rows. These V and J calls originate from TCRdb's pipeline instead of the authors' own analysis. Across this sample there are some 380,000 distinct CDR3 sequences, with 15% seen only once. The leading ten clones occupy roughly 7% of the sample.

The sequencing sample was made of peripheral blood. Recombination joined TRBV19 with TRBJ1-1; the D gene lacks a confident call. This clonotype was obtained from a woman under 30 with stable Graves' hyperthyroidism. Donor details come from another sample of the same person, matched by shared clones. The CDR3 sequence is CASSTVINTEAFF. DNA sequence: TGTGCCAGTAGCACCGTCATAAACACTGAAGCTTTCTTT.